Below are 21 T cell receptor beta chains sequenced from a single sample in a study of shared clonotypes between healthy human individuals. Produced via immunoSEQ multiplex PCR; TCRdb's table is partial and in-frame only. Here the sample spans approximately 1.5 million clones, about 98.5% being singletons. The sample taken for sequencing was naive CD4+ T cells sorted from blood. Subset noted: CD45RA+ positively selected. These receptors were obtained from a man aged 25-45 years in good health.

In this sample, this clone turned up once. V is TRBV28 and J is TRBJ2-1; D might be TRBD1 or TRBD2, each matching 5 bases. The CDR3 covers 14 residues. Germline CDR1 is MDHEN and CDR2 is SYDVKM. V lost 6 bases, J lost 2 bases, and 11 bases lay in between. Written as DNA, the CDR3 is TGTGCCAGCAGCCCCCCGGGACCCTACAATGAGCAGTTCTTC. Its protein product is CASSPPGPYNEQFF.

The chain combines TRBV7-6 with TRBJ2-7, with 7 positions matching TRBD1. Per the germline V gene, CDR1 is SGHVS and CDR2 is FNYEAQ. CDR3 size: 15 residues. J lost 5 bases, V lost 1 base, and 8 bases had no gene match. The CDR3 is CASSLEPEGAHEQYF. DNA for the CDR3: TGTGCCAGCAGCTTAGAACCAGAGGGGGCCCACGAGCAGTACTTC.

Here the CDR3 DNA reads TGTGCCAGCAGCAAACTCCGCTCTGGAAACACCATATATTTT. This sequence encodes CASSKLRSGNTIYF. The chain employs TRBV7-9 and TRBJ1-3; D is unclear. Trimming cost V 5 bases and J 0 bases, with 8 bases left between them. Germline-derived CDR1 and CDR2 are SEHNR and FQNEAQ (reference sequence). The CDR3 covers 14 residues.

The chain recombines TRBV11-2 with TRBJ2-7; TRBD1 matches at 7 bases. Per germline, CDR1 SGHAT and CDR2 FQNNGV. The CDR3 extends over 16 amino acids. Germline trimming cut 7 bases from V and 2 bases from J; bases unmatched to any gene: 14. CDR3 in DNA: TGTGCCAGCACAACTCGACTGGACAGGCATGCCTACGAGCAGTACTTC. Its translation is CASTTRLDRHAYEQYF.

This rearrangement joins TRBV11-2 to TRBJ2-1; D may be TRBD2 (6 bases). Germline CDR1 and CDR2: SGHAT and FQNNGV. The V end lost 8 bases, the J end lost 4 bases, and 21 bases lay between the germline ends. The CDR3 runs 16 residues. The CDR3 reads CASGRIVAGLYNEQFF. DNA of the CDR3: TGTGCCAGCGGGAGGATCGTGGCGGGATTGTACAATGAGCAGTTCTTC.

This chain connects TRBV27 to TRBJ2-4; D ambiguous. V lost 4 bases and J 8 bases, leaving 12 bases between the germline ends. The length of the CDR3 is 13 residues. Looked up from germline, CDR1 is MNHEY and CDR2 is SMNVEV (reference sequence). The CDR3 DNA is TGTGCCAGCAGTTCGCAGGATTCCTACATTCAGTACTTC. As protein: CASSSQDSYIQYF.

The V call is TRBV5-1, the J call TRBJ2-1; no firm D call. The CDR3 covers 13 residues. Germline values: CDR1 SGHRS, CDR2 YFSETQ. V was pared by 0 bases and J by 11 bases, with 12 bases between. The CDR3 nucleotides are TGCGCCAGCAGCTTGGGGGTTACTCCCCAGCAGTTCTTC. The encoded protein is CASSLGVTPQQFF.

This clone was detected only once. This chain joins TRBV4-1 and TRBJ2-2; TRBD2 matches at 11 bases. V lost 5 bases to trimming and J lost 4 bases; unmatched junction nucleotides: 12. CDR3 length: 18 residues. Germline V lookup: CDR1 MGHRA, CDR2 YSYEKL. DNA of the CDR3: TGCGCCAGCAGCTTTTTCGGGGATAGCGGGAGGGGCACCGGGGAGCTGTTTTTT. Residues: CASSFFGDSGRGTGELFF.

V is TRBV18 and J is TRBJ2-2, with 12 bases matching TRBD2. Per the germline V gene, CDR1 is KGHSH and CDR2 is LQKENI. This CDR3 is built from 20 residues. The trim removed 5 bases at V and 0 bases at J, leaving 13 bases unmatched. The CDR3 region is CASSTKSGTSGFTNTGELFF. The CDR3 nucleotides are TGTGCCAGCTCAACAAAGTCGGGGACTAGCGGGTTCACGAACACCGGGGAGCTGTTTTTT.

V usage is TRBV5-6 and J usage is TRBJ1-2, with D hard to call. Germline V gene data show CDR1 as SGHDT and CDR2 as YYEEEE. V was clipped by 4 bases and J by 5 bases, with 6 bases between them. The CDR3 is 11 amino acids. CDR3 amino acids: CASSSEYGYTF. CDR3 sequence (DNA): TGTGCCAGCAGCAGTGAGTATGGCTACACCTTC.

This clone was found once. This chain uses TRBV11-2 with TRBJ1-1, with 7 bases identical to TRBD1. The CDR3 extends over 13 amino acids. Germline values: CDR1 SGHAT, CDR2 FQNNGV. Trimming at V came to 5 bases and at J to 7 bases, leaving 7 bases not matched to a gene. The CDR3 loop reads CASSARQGDEAFF. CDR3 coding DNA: TGTGCCAGCAGCGCCCGACAGGGAGATGAAGCTTTCTTT.

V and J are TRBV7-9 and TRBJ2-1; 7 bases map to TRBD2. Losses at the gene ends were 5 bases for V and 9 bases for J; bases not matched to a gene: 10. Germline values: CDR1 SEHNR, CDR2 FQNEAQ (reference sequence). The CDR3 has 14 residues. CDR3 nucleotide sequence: TGTGCCAGCAGCCTCCCCACTAGCGTGGGTGAGCAGTTCTTC. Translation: CASSLPTSVGEQFF.

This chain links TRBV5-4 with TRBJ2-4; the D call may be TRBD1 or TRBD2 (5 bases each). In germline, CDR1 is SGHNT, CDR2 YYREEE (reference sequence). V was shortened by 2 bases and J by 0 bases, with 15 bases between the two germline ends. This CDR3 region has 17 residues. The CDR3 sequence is CASSFRDHYLAKNIQYF. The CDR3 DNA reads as TGTGCCAGCAGCTTCCGGGACCATTATCTAGCCAAAAACATTCAGTACTTC.

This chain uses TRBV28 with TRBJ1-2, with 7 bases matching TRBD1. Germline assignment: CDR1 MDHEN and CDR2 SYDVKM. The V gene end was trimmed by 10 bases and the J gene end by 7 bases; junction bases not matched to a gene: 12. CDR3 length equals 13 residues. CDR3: CATEGALRGGYTF. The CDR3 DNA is TGTGCCACCGAGGGGGCGCTAAGAGGTGGCTACACCTTC.

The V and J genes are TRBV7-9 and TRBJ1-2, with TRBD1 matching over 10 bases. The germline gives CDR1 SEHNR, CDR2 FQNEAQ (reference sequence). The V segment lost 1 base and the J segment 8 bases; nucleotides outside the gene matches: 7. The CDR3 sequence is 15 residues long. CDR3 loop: CASSLELGTGAGYTF. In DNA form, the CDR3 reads TGTGCCAGCAGCTTAGAACTGGGGACAGGGGCCGGCTACACCTTC.

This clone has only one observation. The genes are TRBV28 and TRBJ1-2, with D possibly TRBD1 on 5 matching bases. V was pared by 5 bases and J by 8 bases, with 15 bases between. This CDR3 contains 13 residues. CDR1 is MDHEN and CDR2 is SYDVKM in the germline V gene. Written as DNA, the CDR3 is TGTGCCAGCAGTCAGGGTAGCCTGGGAGGCTACACCTTC. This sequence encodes CASSQGSLGGYTF.

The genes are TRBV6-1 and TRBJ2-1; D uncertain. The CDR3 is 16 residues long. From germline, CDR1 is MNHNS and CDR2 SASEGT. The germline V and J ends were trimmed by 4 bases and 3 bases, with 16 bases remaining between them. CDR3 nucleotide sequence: TGTGCCAGCAGTGCGCAACCTACCCCCATCTACAATGAGCAGTTCTTC. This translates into CASSAQPTPIYNEQFF.

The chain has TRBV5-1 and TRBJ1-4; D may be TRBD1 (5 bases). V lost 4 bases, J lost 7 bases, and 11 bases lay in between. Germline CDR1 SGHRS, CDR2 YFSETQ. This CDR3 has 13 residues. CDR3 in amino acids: CASSVGTGEKLFF. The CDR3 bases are TGCGCCAGCAGCGTCGGGACGGGTGAAAAACTGTTTTTT.

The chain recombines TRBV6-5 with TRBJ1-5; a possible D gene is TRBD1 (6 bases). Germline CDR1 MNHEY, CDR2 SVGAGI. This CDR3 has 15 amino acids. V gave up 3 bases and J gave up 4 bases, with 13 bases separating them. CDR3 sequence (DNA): TGTGCCAGCAGTTATGCTATGGGGGCGAATCAGCCCCAGCATTTT. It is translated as CASSYAMGANQPQHF.

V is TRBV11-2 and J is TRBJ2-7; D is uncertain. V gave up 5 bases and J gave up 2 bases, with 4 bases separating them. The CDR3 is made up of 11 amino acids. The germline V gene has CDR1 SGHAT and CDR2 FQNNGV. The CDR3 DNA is TGTGCCAGCAGCACGCCCTACGAGCAGTACTTC. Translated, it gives CASSTPYEQYF.

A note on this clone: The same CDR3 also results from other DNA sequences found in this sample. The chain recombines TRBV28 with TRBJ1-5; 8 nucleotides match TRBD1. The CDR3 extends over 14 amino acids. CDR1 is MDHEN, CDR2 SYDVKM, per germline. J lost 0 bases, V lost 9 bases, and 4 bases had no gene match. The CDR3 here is CASRTGFSNQPQHF. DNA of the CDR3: TGTGCCAGTCGGACAGGGTTTAGCAATCAGCCCCAGCATTTT.